The present T cell receptor beta chain was sequenced within a study of shared clonotypes between healthy human individuals. Study in general: Contributing individuals were two females and three males aged 18 to 49. CD4 naive cells filled three plates per donor, CD4 memory three, CD8 naive two and CD8 memory one.

Donors, healthy HIV-negative adults, lacked recent acute infections or vaccinations. It was at deep level that the assay was run. Profiling relied on immunoSEQ multiplex PCR, and the TCRdb table lists in-frame clones only, not all of them. The sample contains 950,000 to 1,100,000 clones, around 78% of which appear only once. Trimming stripped 2 bases from V and 4 bases from J, with 7 bases between. Germline loops: CDR1 MNHNY, CDR2 SVGAGI (reference sequence). There are 13 residues in the CDR3. The clonotype was recovered from a man between 18 and 35 years old in good health. Some clones in this sample may be carry-over from other donors' samples. Specimen: memory CD4+ T cells from PBMCs. Subset here: CD45RA-negative fraction. The rearrangement joins TRBV6-6 to TRBJ2-3; possibly TRBD2 for D (5 bases). DNA for the CDR3: TGTGCCAGCAGTTACGCCGGGGCAGATACGCAGTATTTT. Amino acids: CASSYAGADTQYF.